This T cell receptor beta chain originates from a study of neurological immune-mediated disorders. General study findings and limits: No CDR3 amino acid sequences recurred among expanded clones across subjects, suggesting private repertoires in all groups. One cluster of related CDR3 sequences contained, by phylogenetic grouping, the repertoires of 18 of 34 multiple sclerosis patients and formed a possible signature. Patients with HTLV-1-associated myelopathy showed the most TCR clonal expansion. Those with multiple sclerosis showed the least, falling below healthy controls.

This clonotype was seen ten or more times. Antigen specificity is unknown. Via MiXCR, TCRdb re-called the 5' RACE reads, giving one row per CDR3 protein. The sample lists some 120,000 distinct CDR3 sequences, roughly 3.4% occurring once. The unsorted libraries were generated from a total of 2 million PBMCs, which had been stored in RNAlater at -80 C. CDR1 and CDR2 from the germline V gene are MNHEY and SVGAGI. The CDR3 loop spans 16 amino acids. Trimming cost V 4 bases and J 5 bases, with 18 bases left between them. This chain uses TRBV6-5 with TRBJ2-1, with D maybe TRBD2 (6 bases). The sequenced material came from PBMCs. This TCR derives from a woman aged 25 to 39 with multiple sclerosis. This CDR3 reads CASSFTGGETNNEQFF. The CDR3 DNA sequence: TGTGCCAGCAGTTTTACGGGCGGGGAAACCAACAATGAGCAGTTCTTC.